Below, 31 T cell receptor beta chains from the same sample are listed, as sequenced in a study of blood T cell repertoires in COVID-19. The assay was immunoSEQ multiplex PCR, and TCRdb's table has in-frame clones only and misses some. Altogether fewer than 250,000 clones are present, 80% being singletons, with the ten largest covering about 7.2%. Sample: PBMCs or T cells enriched from blood (not recorded which). All receptors come from a woman aged 40 to 50 with acute COVID-19.

The rearrangement uses TRBV6-1 and TRBJ2-7, with a weak D call TRBD1 (5 bases). Trimming cost V 4 bases and J 0 bases, with 13 bases left between them. The CDR3 sequence is 15 residues long. From germline, CDR1 is MNHNS and CDR2 SASEGT. The CDR3 loop is CASSAQTVPSYEQYF. CDR3 DNA: TGTGCCAGCAGTGCCCAGACAGTTCCCTCCTACGAGCAGTACTTC.

This clone was detected a few times. The gene calls are TRBV6-5 and TRBJ1-2; possibly TRBD1 for D (5 bases). The CDR3 totals 14 residues. V was clipped by 6 bases and J by 0 bases, with 11 bases between them. CDR1 and CDR2 from the germline V gene are MNHEY and SVGAGI. Written as DNA, the CDR3 is TGTGCCAGCAGGCTTACAGGACCTAACTATGGCTACACCTTC. Translating it yields CASRLTGPNYGYTF.

The chain couples TRBV5-1 to TRBJ2-6; D gene unclear. The CDR3 runs to 14 residues. Trimming took off 1 base at V and 2 bases at J, with 4 bases between the two ends. Germline lookup yields CDR1 SGHRS and CDR2 YFSETQ. CDR3 nucleotide sequence: TGCGCCAGCAGCTTGACAGCTGGGGCCAACGTCCTGACTTTC. Protein product: CASSLTAGANVLTF.

The rearrangement uses TRBV5-5 and TRBJ1-4, with a tentative D call TRBD1 (6 bases). V shed 6 bases and J shed 3 bases, with 15 bases lying between them. CDR1 SGHKS and CDR2 YYEKEE come from the germline V gene (reference sequence). The CDR3 is 15 amino acids. The CDR3 sequence: CASTLGGGPNEKLFF. The DNA for the CDR3 is TGTGCCAGCACTCTCGGCGGGGGCCCTAATGAAAAACTGTTTTTT. The full variable domain, completed using reference TRBV5-5 and TRBJ1-4, is DAGVTQSPTHLIKTRGQQVTLRCSPISGHKSVSWYQQVLGQGPQFIFQYYEKEERGRGNFPDRFSARQFPNYSSELNVNALLLGDSALYLCASTLGGGPNEKLFFGSGTQLSVL.

This chain connects TRBV11-2 to TRBJ1-2; 7 bases are shared with TRBD1. Per the germline V gene, CDR1 is SGHAT and CDR2 is FQNNGV. CDR3 size: 16 residues. Unmatched junction bases numbered 9, after V lost 1 base and J lost 4 bases. The CDR3 DNA sequence: TGTGCCAGCAGCTTAGGAGCTGCAGGGGGTAGCTATGGCTACACCTTC. This codes for CASSLGAAGGSYGYTF.

The chain joins TRBV12-3 or TRBV12-4 to TRBJ2-2; D remains unclear. The CDR3 is 13 residues long. V shed 2 bases and J shed 6 bases, with 7 bases lying between them. The chain's CDR3 is CASSLREAGELFF. In nucleotides, the CDR3 is TGTGCCAGCAGTTTACGAGAGGCCGGGGAGCTGTTTTTT.

The V and J genes are TRBV29-1 and TRBJ1-1, with D uncertain. Trimming shortened V by 4 bases and J by 3 bases, and 9 bases separated the two germline ends. There are 12 residues in the CDR3. The germline gives CDR1 SQVTM, CDR2 ANQGSEA. The CDR3 reads CSVGGWDTEAFF. The CDR3 nucleotides are TGCAGCGTTGGCGGTTGGGACACTGAAGCTTTCTTT. The complete variable domain, with remaining parts taken from reference TRBV29-1 and TRBJ1-1, reads SAVISQKPSRDICQRGTSLTIQCQVDSQVTMMFWYRQQPGQSLTLIATANQGSEATYESGFVIDKFPISRPNLTFSTLTVSNMSPEDSSIYLCSVGGWDTEAFFGQGTRLTVV.

This clone was counted once. The rearrangement links TRBV6-5 to TRBJ1-2, with a weak D call TRBD1 (5 bases). V was cut by 2 bases and J by 8 bases, with 15 bases left in between. CDR1 MNHEY and CDR2 SVGAGI come from the germline V gene. The length of the CDR3 is 14 residues. The CDR3 DNA reads TGTGCCAGCAGTTACGGGGGGTACATTGGGGGCTACACCTTC. It yields the protein CASSYGGYIGGYTF.

The gene calls are TRBV28 and TRBJ1-5; 9 bases fit TRBD1. The germline CDR1 and CDR2 sequences are MDHEN and SYDVKM. V lost 5 bases to trimming and J lost 4 bases; unmatched junction nucleotides: 9. The CDR3 sequence is 16 residues long. CDR3 nucleotide sequence: TGTGCCAGCAGTGCGCACAGGGGGCCTGGAAATCAGCCCCAGCATTTT. It translates to CASSAHRGPGNQPQHF.

A few counts support this clone. The rearrangement uses TRBV6-1 and TRBJ1-5; D call uncertain. In germline, CDR1 is MNHNS, CDR2 SASEGT. CDR3 length: 13 residues. V was cut by 0 bases and J by 8 bases, with 8 bases left in between. CDR3 loop: CASSEAPQKPQHF. CDR3 nucleotide sequence: TGTGCCAGCAGTGAAGCGCCACAGAAGCCCCAGCATTTT.

V usage is TRBV18 and J usage is TRBJ2-7, with 7 bases lining up with TRBD2. Germline-derived CDR1 and CDR2 are KGHSH and LQKENI. The V gene end was trimmed by 2 bases and the J gene end by 4 bases; junction bases not matched to a gene: 11. This CDR3 spans 16 amino acids. This chain's CDR3 is CASSPNGAGGGYEQYF. The CDR3 coding sequence is TGTGCCAGCTCACCAAATGGCGCTGGCGGGGGTTACGAGCAGTACTTC.

The chain combines TRBV28 with TRBJ2-2, with 9 bases aligning to TRBD2. V shed 2 bases and J 6 bases; nucleotides not matched to a gene: 1. Germline assignment: CDR1 MDHEN and CDR2 SYDVKM. CDR3 size: 14 residues. The CDR3 DNA follows: TGTGCCAGCAGTTTAATAGCGGGAGCCGGGGAGCTGTTTTTT. It specifies CASSLIAGAGELFF.

The J gene is TRBJ2-7, the V gene TRBV21-1; the D call of TRBD2 is as the table states it, not checked on the DNA. TRBV21-1 is classified as a pseudogene. The CDR3 is 15 amino acids. CDR3 region: CASSKEPGTSYEQYF. In DNA form, the CDR3 reads TGTGCCAGCAGCAAAGAGCCAGGGACTTCCTACGAGCAGTACTTC.

In its sample, this clone was seen once. The chain joins TRBV9 to TRBJ2-7; TRBD1 agrees at 7 bases. With V trimmed by 3 bases and J by 5 bases, 11 bases remained unmatched. The V gene's germline CDR1 is SGDLS and CDR2 YYNGEE. The CDR3 extends over 15 amino acids. CDR3 sequence: CASSGTGALFHEQYF. The CDR3 bases are TGTGCCAGCAGCGGAACAGGGGCCTTGTTCCACGAGCAGTACTTC.

This chain connects TRBV6-5 to TRBJ2-1, with 8 bases matching TRBD2. CDR1 and CDR2 (germline): MNHEY, SVGAGI. J was trimmed by 8 bases and V by 10 bases; bases with no gene match: 13. The CDR3 is 14 residues long. The CDR3 reads CATGPGLVSDEQFF. CDR3 bases: TGTGCCACCGGACCGGGACTAGTGAGCGATGAGCAGTTCTTC.

The chain uses TRBV29-1 and TRBJ1-1; 8 nucleotides match TRBD1. The germline CDR1 and CDR2 sequences are SQVTM and ANQGSEA. The length of the CDR3 is 13 residues. Trimming at V came to 2 bases and at J to 6 bases, leaving 5 bases not matched to a gene. CDR3: CSVEQTGAAEAFF. DNA for the CDR3: TGCAGCGTTGAACAGACAGGGGCCGCTGAAGCTTTCTTT. Full variable domain (rest looked up from reference TRBV29-1 and TRBJ1-1): SAVISQKPSRDICQRGTSLTIQCQVDSQVTMMFWYRQQPGQSLTLIATANQGSEATYESGFVIDKFPISRPNLTFSTLTVSNMSPEDSSIYLCSVEQTGAAEAFFGQGTRLTVV.

The chain carries TRBV7-6 and TRBJ2-7; 8 nucleotides agree with TRBD2. V lost 3 bases, J lost 3 bases, and 4 bases stayed unmatched. Germline V gene data show CDR1 as SGHVS and CDR2 as FNYEAQ. The CDR3 is 14 residues long. CDR3 residues: CASSLSGGNYEQYF. In nucleotides, the CDR3 is TGTGCCAGCAGCTTGAGCGGGGGAAACTACGAGCAGTACTTC.

V is TRBV2 and J is TRBJ1-6; 10 bases fit TRBD1. The CDR3 is made up of 15 amino acids. The V and J ends lost 6 bases and 10 bases, in that order; junction bases with no gene match: 9. CDR1 is SNHLY and CDR2 is FYNNEI in the germline V gene. The CDR3 protein is CASSLTGTGASPLHF. CDR3 in DNA: TGTGCCAGCAGCCTAACCGGGACAGGGGCCTCACCCCTCCACTTT.

V usage is TRBV9 and J usage is TRBJ2-7; 10 bases map to TRBD2. The V segment lost 2 bases and the J segment 4 bases; nucleotides outside the gene matches: 6. The CDR3 extends over 15 amino acids. Germline V lookup: CDR1 SGDLS, CDR2 YYNGEE. In DNA form, the CDR3 reads TGTGCCAGCAGCGTGCTACTAGCGGGGAATTACGAGCAGTACTTC. This translates into CASSVLLAGNYEQYF.

CDR3 residues: CASSAMLGQQYF. The DNA for the CDR3 is TGTGCCAGCAGTGCCATGTTGGGGCAGCAGTACTTC. The rearrangement uses TRBV12-3 or TRBV12-4 and TRBJ2-7; a possible D gene is TRBD1 (5 bases). The CDR3 is 12 amino acids. V gave up 5 bases and J gave up 8 bases, with 13 bases separating them.

The rearrangement joins TRBV15 to TRBJ2-1; 7 nucleotides match TRBD2. Losses at the gene ends were 3 bases for V and 15 bases for J; bases not matched to a gene: 11. The V gene's germline CDR1 is LNHNV and CDR2 YYDKDF (reference sequence). The CDR3 extends over 13 amino acids. CDR3 DNA: TGTGCCACCAGCAGTGGGTCTAGCGGACGCGGGTTCTTC. This encodes CATSSGSSGRGFF.

This clone was counted once. V usage is TRBV2 and J usage is TRBJ1-4; TRBD1 matches 7 bases. CDR1 SNHLY and CDR2 FYNNEI come from the germline V gene. The V and J ends lost 6 bases and 0 bases, in that order; junction bases with no gene match: 4. The CDR3 is made up of 15 amino acids. CDR3 sequence reads: CASSRQGSTNEKLFF. In nucleotides, the CDR3 is TGTGCCAGCAGCAGACAGGGTTCAACTAATGAAAAACTGTTTTTT.

The chain has TRBV12-3 or TRBV12-4 and TRBJ1-5; D may be TRBD1 (5 bases). V was clipped by 1 base and J by 15 bases, with 16 bases between them. This CDR3 has 13 residues. CDR3 nucleotides: TGTGCCAGCAGTTTAGGGGGCGCCGCTTCAAGGCATTTT. This translates into CASSLGGAASRHF.

This clone came up a few times. The chain couples TRBV27 to TRBJ1-2, with 7 bases aligning to TRBD1. V trimming: 0 bases; J trimming: 0 bases; junction bases outside the gene matches: 7. Germline CDR1 reads MNHEY; CDR2 reads SMNVEV (reference sequence). This CDR3 spans 17 amino acids. The CDR3 sequence: CASSLSEDRSSNYGYTF. The DNA of the CDR3 is TGTGCCAGCAGTTTATCGGAGGACAGGTCCTCTAACTATGGCTACACCTTC.

V usage is TRBV27 and J usage is TRBJ1-1; 9 bases align to TRBD1. V shed 4 bases, J shed 8 bases, and the junction held 8 bases outside the gene matches. Per germline, CDR1 MNHEY and CDR2 SMNVEV (reference sequence). This CDR3 comprises 14 residues. The CDR3 protein is CASSSTGGAREAFF. CDR3 sequence (DNA): TGTGCCAGCAGTTCCACAGGGGGCGCGAGGGAAGCTTTCTTT.

This clone came up once. The rearrangement joins TRBV19 to TRBJ1-5; 7 bases line up with TRBD1. From germline, CDR1 is LNHDA and CDR2 SQIVND (reference sequence). The trim removed 6 bases at V and 1 base at J, leaving 3 bases unmatched. This CDR3 spans 14 amino acids. The CDR3 DNA sequence: TGTGCCAGTAGCACAGGGGTAAGCAATCAGCCCCAGCATTTT. Its translation is CASSTGVSNQPQHF.

This clone was observed a few times. The chain links TRBV7-2 to TRBJ2-1; the match to TRBD2 covers 10 bases. Trimming removed 4 bases from V and 3 bases from J; junction bases left unmatched: 6. There are 16 residues in the CDR3. Germline lookup yields CDR1 SGHTA and CDR2 FQGNSA. CDR3 coding DNA: TGTGCCAGCAGCTATACTAGCGGGGCCAGCTACAATGAGCAGTTCTTC. This encodes CASSYTSGASYNEQFF.

The rearrangement joins TRBV5-4 to TRBJ1-1; D may be TRBD1 (6 bases). Trimming cost V 2 bases and J 5 bases, with 10 bases left between them. The germline V gene has CDR1 SGHNT and CDR2 YYREEE (reference sequence). CDR3 length: 13 residues. CDR3 region: CASSFGQKTEAFF. CDR3 DNA: TGTGCCAGCAGCTTCGGACAGAAAACTGAAGCTTTCTTT. Variable domain in full (rest from reference TRBV5-4 and TRBJ1-1): ETGVTQSPTHLIKTRGQQVTLRCSSQSGHNTVSWYQQALGQGPQFIFQYYREEENGRGNFPPRFSGLQFPNYSSELNVNALELDDSALYLCASSFGQKTEAFFGQGTRLTVV.

V and J are TRBV19 and TRBJ2-5, with 8 bases matching TRBD1. This CDR3 spans 15 amino acids. Germline CDR1 is LNHDA and CDR2 is SQIVND (reference sequence). V lost 1 base to trimming and J lost 3 bases; unmatched junction nucleotides: 4. The CDR3 reads CASSIGQGREETQYF. DNA for the CDR3: TGTGCCAGTAGTATAGGACAGGGGCGGGAAGAGACCCAGTACTTC.

This clone appeared once. The chain employs TRBV4-3 and TRBJ2-5; TRBD2 matches 11 bases. The CDR3 sequence is 19 residues long. CDR1 is LGHNA, CDR2 YSLEER, per germline. V gave up 2 bases and J gave up 0 bases; unmatched junction bases: 11. The CDR3 region is CASSQSGLGLAGHQETQYF. The DNA of the CDR3 is TGCGCCAGCAGCCAAAGCGGGTTAGGACTAGCGGGCCACCAAGAGACCCAGTACTTC.

This chain uses TRBV18 with TRBJ2-1, with TRBD2 matching over 7 bases. V was pared by 6 bases and J by 1 base, with 0 bases of the junction left unmatched. From germline, CDR1 is KGHSH and CDR2 LQKENI. This CDR3 has 13 residues. The CDR3 sequence is CASSRESYNEQFF. CDR3 DNA: TGTGCCAGCTCGCGGGAGTCCTACAATGAGCAGTTCTTC.